The present T cell receptor beta chain was sequenced within a study of blood T cells in healthy people across ages (dated by TCRdb to the mid-2010s). Looking at the study overall: In model experiments, template switching captured roughly one uniquely barcoded TCR beta cDNA molecule for every two T cells. Age-related changes in TCR beta repertoire diversity were measured in the study by deep sequencing normalized with unique cDNA molecular identifiers. For two donors (one aged 18 to 29 and one aged 80 or older), the study analyzed two additional independent replicas of 1 million unique cDNA reads from the same blood draw. To avoid experimental bias, donors of different ages were randomly spread across the sequencing lanes. The donors were divided into four age groups: young (average roughly 17 years), middle-aged (about 39), aged (under 70) and long-lived (nearly 85).

Receptor libraries were prepared by 5' RACE. Sequencer: Illumina HiSeq 2500. A second PCR of about 6 to 11 cycles was run with a J-beta primer mix and a sample-barcoded 5' primer. A unique molecular identifier was introduced onto each TCR beta cDNA molecule by a template-switch 5' adaptor carrying 12 random nucleotides. Each sample yielded at least 3 million CDR3-containing paired-end reads. First-strand cDNA was synthesized from all RNA with the Mint cDNA synthesis kit, primed by a TRBC-specific oligonucleotide. All cDNA was treated with uracil-DNA glycosylase and then went through a first 18-cycle PCR with the universal primers M1SS and BC2_uni_R. The authors' analysis ran thus. Each sample was normalized by randomly selecting 1 million high-quality reads, each carrying a distinct molecular identifier. Reads with shared molecular identifiers were discarded instead of being binned into consensus sequences. CDR3 identification, clonotype clustering and error correction used MiTCR with a Q25 quality threshold and the strictest error-elimination algorithm. A nonparametric unseen species model using Euler transformation provided a lower-bound estimate of total TCR beta diversity. TCRdb's own reprocessing of the public reads used fastp at Q25 and MiXCR and kept productive beta chains. Each entry is one CDR3 protein sequence, shown with its most common DNA and genes. TCRdb, not the authors, supplied the V and J calls. Across this sample there are around 1,500,000 distinct CDR3 sequences, with approximately 38% seen only once. 7.9% of the sample is taken by the ten largest.

Including the terminal cysteine and phenylalanine, the CDR3 comprises 16 residues. Only the CDR3 DNA stays, 48 bases, in frame from base 1. V loses 1 base, J loses 6 bases, and the germline ends lie 18 bases apart. Based on the germline V gene (reference sequence), the CDR1 and CDR2 sequences are SEHNR and FQNEAQ. Overall study outcomes, separate from this receptor: Conclusive comparison of naive and antigen-experienced compartments was prevented by the profiling of bulk unsorted PBMCs. A strong correlation was found between observed TCR beta diversity and the percentage of naive T cells measured by flow cytometry. Because the CMV infection status of the donors was unknown, age-related changes in expanded clonotypes may potentially have been confounded. Compared with the aged group, the long-lived group had more naive CD4+ T cells, fewer expanded clones and increased TCR diversity, suggesting age selection. As age increased, observed TCR beta diversity per million T cells dropped in a roughly linear way, and a significant reduction was already evident by age 40. Estimates of total diversity based on one million sequenced T cells were regarded as lower bounds and as underestimates.

The roughly 37 donors, aged about 6 to 95 years, were systemically healthy Caucasian individuals from Russia. Each donor gave around 9.9 milliliters of peripheral blood, collected into EDTA-treated Vacutainer tubes. Ficoll-Paque density-gradient centrifugation was used to isolate PBMCs, with at least 6.5 million obtained per sample. Trizol reagent was used to extract total RNA from the PBMCs, yielding at least 5.5 micrograms per sample. For every donor, flow cytometry on a PBMC aliquot measured the percentage of naive CD45RAhigh/CD27high T cells. This clonotype was counted a few times. Its recognized antigen is unknown. Base-call qualities are not available, and no considerably larger clone is one nucleotide away.

The sequenced sample was blood. Recombination joined TRBV7-9 with TRBJ1-2; the best D guess is TRBD1, with 5 bases matching. The TCR sequence derives from a woman younger than 30 in good health. The bases read TGTGCCAGCAGCTTAGGAGGTCCGGGGACGAACCATGGCTACACCTTC. Protein translation: CASSLGGPGTNHGYTF.